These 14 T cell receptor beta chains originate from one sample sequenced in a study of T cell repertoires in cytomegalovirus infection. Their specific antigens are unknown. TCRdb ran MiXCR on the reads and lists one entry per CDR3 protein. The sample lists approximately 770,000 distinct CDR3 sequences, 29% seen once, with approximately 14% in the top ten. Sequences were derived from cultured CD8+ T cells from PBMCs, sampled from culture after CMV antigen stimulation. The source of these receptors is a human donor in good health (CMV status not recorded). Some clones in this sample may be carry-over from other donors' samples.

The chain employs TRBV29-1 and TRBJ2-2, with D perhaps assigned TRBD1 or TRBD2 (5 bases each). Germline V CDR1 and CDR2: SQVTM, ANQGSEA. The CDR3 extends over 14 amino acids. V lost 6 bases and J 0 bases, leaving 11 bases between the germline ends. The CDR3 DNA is TGCAGCGTCCCGGGACCCACGAACACCGGGGAGCTGTTTTTT. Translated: CSVPGPTNTGELFF.

Here the CDR3 reads CATSSGVALATNEKLFF. The DNA for the CDR3 is TGTGCCACCAGCAGTGGTGTAGCGCTTGCAACTAATGAAAAACTGTTTTTT. The chain carries TRBV15 and TRBJ1-4; D call uncertain. The germline V gene encodes CDR1 LNHNV and CDR2 YYDKDF (reference sequence). Trimming cost V 3 bases and J 0 bases, with 14 bases left between them. The CDR3 extends over 17 amino acids.

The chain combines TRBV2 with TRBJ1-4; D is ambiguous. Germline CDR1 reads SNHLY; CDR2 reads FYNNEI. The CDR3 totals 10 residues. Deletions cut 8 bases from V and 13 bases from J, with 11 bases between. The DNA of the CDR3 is TGTGCCAGCTCGTATTTAGGACTGTTTTTT. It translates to CASSYLGLFF.

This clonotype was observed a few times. CDR3 sequence (DNA): TGTGCCAGCAGTACAACTAGCGGGGGGGTCTACAATGAGCAGTTCTTC. This translates into CASSTTSGGVYNEQFF. The J gene is TRBJ2-1, the V gene TRBV6-1; 13 nucleotides line up with TRBD2. Germline trimming cut 5 bases from V and 3 bases from J; bases unmatched to any gene: 4. In germline, CDR1 is MNHNS, CDR2 SASEGT. This CDR3 is built from 16 residues.

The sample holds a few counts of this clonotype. The CDR3 spells CASSLVVFQELFF. The CDR3 DNA sequence: TGTGCCAGCAGTTTAGTGGTTTTCCAGGAGCTGTTTTTT. V and J are TRBV12-3 or TRBV12-4 and TRBJ2-2; D is uncertain. The V end lost 1 base, the J end lost 10 bases, and 10 bases lay between the germline ends. The CDR3 sequence is 13 residues long.

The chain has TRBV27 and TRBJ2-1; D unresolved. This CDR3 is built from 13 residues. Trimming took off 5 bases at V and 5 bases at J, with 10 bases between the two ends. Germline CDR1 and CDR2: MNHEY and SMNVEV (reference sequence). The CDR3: CASSHQMNNEQFF. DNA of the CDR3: TGTGCCAGCAGTCACCAAATGAACAATGAGCAGTTCTTC.

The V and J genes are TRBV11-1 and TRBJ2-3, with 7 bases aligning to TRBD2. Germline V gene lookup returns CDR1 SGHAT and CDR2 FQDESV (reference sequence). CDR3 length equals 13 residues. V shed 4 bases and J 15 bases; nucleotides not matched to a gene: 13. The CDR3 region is CASSWDQRLAGYF. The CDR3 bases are TGTGCCAGCAGCTGGGACCAGAGACTAGCCGGATATTTT.

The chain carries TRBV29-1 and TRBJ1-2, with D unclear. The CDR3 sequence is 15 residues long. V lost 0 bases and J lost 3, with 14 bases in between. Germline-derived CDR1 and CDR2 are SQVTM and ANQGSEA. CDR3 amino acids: CSVEDRREEDYGYTF. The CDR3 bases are TGCAGCGTTGAAGATAGGAGGGAAGAGGACTATGGCTACACCTTC.

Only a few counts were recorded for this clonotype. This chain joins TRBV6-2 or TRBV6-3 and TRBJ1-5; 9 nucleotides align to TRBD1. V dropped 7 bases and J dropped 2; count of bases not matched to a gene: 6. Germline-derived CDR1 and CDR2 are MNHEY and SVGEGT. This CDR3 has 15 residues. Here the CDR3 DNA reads TGTGCCAGCAATAGACAGGGGGGGGGCAATCAGCCCCAGCATTTT. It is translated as CASNRQGGGNQPQHF.

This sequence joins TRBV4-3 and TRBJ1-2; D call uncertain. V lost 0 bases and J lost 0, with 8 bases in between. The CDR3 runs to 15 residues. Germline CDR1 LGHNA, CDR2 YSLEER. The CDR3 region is CASSQDFKANYGYTF. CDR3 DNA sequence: TGCGCCAGCAGCCAAGATTTTAAGGCTAACTATGGCTACACCTTC.

CDR3 coding DNA: TGTGCCAACAGAAACCGGGACATCTACAATCAGCCCCAGCATTTT. It encodes CANRNRDIYNQPQHF. The chain couples TRBV6-1 to TRBJ1-5; weak D call: TRBD1 (6 bases). Germline V gives CDR1 MNHNS, CDR2 SASEGT. This CDR3 is built from 15 residues. V was clipped by 10 bases and J by 3 bases, with 19 bases between them.

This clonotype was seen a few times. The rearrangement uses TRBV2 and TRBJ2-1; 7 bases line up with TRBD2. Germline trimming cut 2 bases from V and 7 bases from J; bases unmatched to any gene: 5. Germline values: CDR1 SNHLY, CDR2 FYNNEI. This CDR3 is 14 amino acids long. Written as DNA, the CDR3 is TGTGCCAGCAGTGAAAGACTAGCCTTGAATGAGCAGTTCTTC. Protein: CASSERLALNEQFF.

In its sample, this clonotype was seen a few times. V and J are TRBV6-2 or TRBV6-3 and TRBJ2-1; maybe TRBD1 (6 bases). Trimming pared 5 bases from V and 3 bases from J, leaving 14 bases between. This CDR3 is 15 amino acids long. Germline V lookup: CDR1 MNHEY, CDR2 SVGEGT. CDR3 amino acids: CASSKDRPNYNEQFF. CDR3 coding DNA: TGTGCCAGCAGTAAGGACAGACCTAACTACAATGAGCAGTTCTTC.

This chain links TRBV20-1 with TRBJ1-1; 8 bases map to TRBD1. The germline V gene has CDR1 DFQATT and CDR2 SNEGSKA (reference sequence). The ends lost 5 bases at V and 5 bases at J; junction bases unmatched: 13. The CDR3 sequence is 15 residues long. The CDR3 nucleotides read TGCAGTGCTCGGACAGGGCACGTAACCGTAACTGAAGCTTTCTTT. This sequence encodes CSARTGHVTVTEAFF.